Below, one TCR beta chain is given with its context. What it recognizes is unknown. These data originate in a study of Ad26.COV2.S vaccination and SARS-CoV-2 variants. Study overall: Each vaccinee took Ad26.COV2.S intramuscularly, once or twice 56 days apart.

The assay was immunoSEQ multiplex PCR, and TCRdb's table has in-frame clones only and misses some. The table lists over 450,000 clones, roughly 87% of them singletons. Notes on the study in general: There was a possibility that the TCR breadth and depth analyses underestimated total T cell responses. Non-spike TCR breadth did not differ much between vaccine and placebo recipients.

Treatment here: approximately 18 received Ad26.COV2.S at low or high dose, single or two shots; about 5 received placebo; per-sample allocation not given. Sample collection was performed on day 63 after the first vaccine or placebo injection. An adult aged 18-55 years in Boston served as the donor. This CDR3 is built from 17 residues. The germline V gene encodes CDR1 LGHNA and CDR2 YSLEER. The V end was cut by 0 bases, the J end by 6 bases, with 18 bases between. The sequence was collected from a person between 18 and 65 years old who received the Ad26.COV2.S COVID-19 vaccine or a placebo. The gene calls are TRBV4-3 and TRBJ1-5; D gene unclear. The source material was peripheral blood, sampled in a trial of Ad26.COV2.S vaccine versus placebo. CDR3 protein: CASSQEPFWTGSQPQHF. For the CDR3, the DNA is TGCGCCAGCAGCCAAGAACCTTTCTGGACTGGGAGTCAGCCCCAGCATTTT.